These 20 T cell receptor beta chains were sequenced from one sample in a study of patients and donors after allogeneic stem cell transplantation. Using its own MiXCR run on the RT-PCR reads, TCRdb lists one record per CDR3 protein. This sample carries 190,000 or so distinct CDR3 sequences, about 38% of them seen once, and the ten largest clones take 9.5% to 13%. The sequenced sample was blood, either unsorted or a sorted T cell fraction (not recorded which). All receptors derive from a human donor who was either an allogeneic HSCT recipient or a stem cell or donor lymphocyte infusion donor (not recorded which). It is not recorded whose cells these are; they may come from a transplant donor.

There are a few counts of this clonotype. The rearrangement uses TRBV5-1 and TRBJ1-2, with D uncertain. Between the trimmed V and J ends, which lost 0 bases and 4 bases, there was a span of 10 bases. The CDR3 runs 14 residues. Germline V gene sequence: CDR1 SGHRS, CDR2 YFSETQ. CDR3 sequence (DNA): TGCGCCAGCAGCTTGGCGGGGTTTTCCTATGGCTACACCTTC. Amino acid sequence: CASSLAGFSYGYTF.

The gene calls are TRBV2 and TRBJ1-2; 7 nucleotides match TRBD1. This CDR3 is built from 13 residues. V lost 5 bases to trimming and J lost 6 bases; unmatched junction nucleotides: 6. From germline, CDR1 is SNHLY and CDR2 FYNNEI. CDR3 loop: CASSPTQGNGYTF. The DNA for the CDR3 is TGTGCCAGCAGTCCTACACAGGGGAATGGCTACACCTTC.

This clonotype was observed a few times. V and J are TRBV25-1 and TRBJ1-4; D gene ambiguous. Germline CDR1 reads MGHDK; CDR2 reads SYGVNS. Trimming stripped 2 bases from V and 7 bases from J, with 11 bases between. The CDR3 consists of 14 residues. The CDR3 here is CASSEQDSGEKLFF. The CDR3 DNA reads TGTGCCAGCAGTGAACAGGATTCAGGTGAAAAACTGTTTTTT.

The rearrangement joins TRBV6-1 to TRBJ2-3; D is perhaps TRBD1 (5 bases). The V and J ends lost 0 bases and 6 bases respectively, with 13 bases between them. The germline V gene has CDR1 MNHNS and CDR2 SASEGT. CDR3 length: 15 residues. The CDR3 DNA follows: TGTGCCAGCAGTGAAGCAAGCAGGGCGAGGGATACGCAGTATTTT. Translation: CASSEASRARDTQYF.

V usage is TRBV25-1 and J usage is TRBJ1-2; D remains ambiguous. V lost 3 bases and J lost 8, with 10 bases in between. This CDR3 comprises 12 residues. CDR1 MGHDK and CDR2 SYGVNS come from the germline V gene. The CDR3 loop reads CASSEYERGYTF. CDR3 DNA sequence: TGTGCCAGCAGTGAGTACGAGAGAGGCTACACCTTC.

CDR3 residues: CASSLQGSDTEAFF. The CDR3 coding sequence is TGTGCCAGCAGCTTACAGGGAAGCGACACTGAAGCTTTCTTT. This chain uses TRBV7-9 with TRBJ1-1, with D maybe TRBD1 (5 bases). V was clipped by 2 bases and J by 3 bases, with 10 bases between them. CDR1 and CDR2 from the germline V gene are SEHNR and FQNEAQ (reference sequence). CDR3 size: 14 residues. The full variable domain, rest sourced from reference TRBV7-9 and TRBJ1-1, is DTGVSQNPRHKITKRGQNVTFRCDPISEHNRLYWYRQTLGQGPEFLTYFQNEAQLEKSRLLSDRFSAERPKGSFSTLEIQRTEQGDSAMYLCASSLQGSDTEAFFGQGTRLTVV.

This clonotype has only a few counts. The chain joins TRBV4-3 to TRBJ1-2; 7 bases are a match to TRBD1. The germline gives CDR1 LGHNA, CDR2 YSLEER. CDR3 size: 15 residues. V gave up 5 bases and J gave up 4 bases; unmatched junction bases: 10. CDR3 bases: TGCGCCAGCAGCGCCGCATGGACAGGATCCTATGGCTACACCTTC. Protein product: CASSAAWTGSYGYTF.

The rearrangement uses TRBV4-1 and TRBJ1-2; TRBD1 aligns across 10 bases. The ends lost 7 bases at V and 5 bases at J; junction bases unmatched: 10. Germline V gives CDR1 MGHRA, CDR2 YSYEKL. This CDR3 is 15 amino acids long. CDR3 protein: CASTEGDRGLYGYTF. In nucleotides, the CDR3 is TGCGCCAGCACCGAGGGGGACAGGGGACTATATGGCTACACCTTC.

The CDR3 loop reads CASRLAAANTGELFF. The CDR3 DNA reads TGTGCCAGCCGCCTCGCCGCCGCGAACACCGGGGAGCTGTTTTTT. The chain couples TRBV7-2 to TRBJ2-2; D unclear. CDR3 size: 15 residues. Germline V gives CDR1 SGHTA, CDR2 FQGNSA. The V end lost 8 bases, the J end lost 0 bases, and 13 bases lay between the germline ends.

The V call is TRBV4-2, the J call TRBJ1-2, with TRBD1 matching 7 bases. The germline V gene encodes CDR1 LGHNA and CDR2 YNFKEQ. This CDR3 has 15 residues. After removal of 2 bases from V and 4 bases from J, the junction contained 7 bases not matched to a gene. This CDR3 is CASSQRQGIAYGYTF. The CDR3 nucleotides read TGTGCCAGCAGCCAAAGACAGGGTATTGCCTATGGCTACACCTTC.

In its sample, this clonotype was seen a few times. This chain uses TRBV3-1 with TRBJ2-1, with 13 nucleotides matching TRBD2. The CDR3 is 15 residues long. Per germline, CDR1 LGHDT and CDR2 YNNKEL (reference sequence). V lost 1 base, J lost 8 bases, and 2 bases stayed unmatched. The CDR3 spells CASSQGLAGGYEQFF. In DNA, the CDR3 is TGTGCCAGCAGCCAAGGACTAGCGGGGGGTTATGAGCAGTTCTTC.

J is TRBJ2-7 and V is TRBV5-1; no definite D call. CDR1 and CDR2 from the germline V gene are SGHRS and YFSETQ. CDR3 length: 13 amino acids. V dropped 1 base and J dropped 3 bases, with 8 bases sitting between them. The CDR3 sequence: CASSLFPGYEQYF. The CDR3 DNA reads TGCGCCAGCAGCTTGTTCCCAGGCTACGAGCAGTACTTC. Full variable domain (rest looked up from reference TRBV5-1 and TRBJ2-7): KAGVTQTPRYLIKTRGQQVTLSCSPISGHRSVSWYQQTPGQGLQFLFEYFSETQRNKGNFPGRFSGRQFSNSRSEMNVSTLELGDSALYLCASSLFPGYEQYFGPGTRLTVT.

This chain links TRBV20-1 with TRBJ2-3; a weak D match, TRBD1 (5 bases). CDR1 and CDR2 (germline): DFQATT, SNEGSKA (reference sequence). This CDR3 region has 16 residues. Trimming shortened V by 0 bases and J by 0 bases, and 13 bases separated the two germline ends. Here the CDR3 DNA reads TGCAGTGCTAGAGATCGGACACGGTACAGCACAGATACGCAGTATTTT. Translating gives CSARDRTRYSTDTQYF.

The CDR3 loop is CASSPGTGSPVEQYF. The CDR3 nucleotides are TGTGCCAGCAGTCCCGGGACAGGGTCACCCGTCGAGCAGTACTTC. The genes are TRBV28 and TRBJ2-7, with 9 bases identical to TRBD1. The CDR3 runs to 15 residues. V gave up 5 bases and J gave up 6 bases; unmatched junction bases: 11. CDR1 is MDHEN, CDR2 SYDVKM, per germline.

This chain joins TRBV20-1 and TRBJ2-7, with D unresolved. Trimming stripped 5 bases from V and 1 base from J, with 6 bases between. Germline V gives CDR1 DFQATT, CDR2 SNEGSKA (reference sequence). The CDR3 covers 11 residues. The CDR3 DNA reads as TGCAGTGCTTCCGAGTCCTACGAGCAGTACTTC. Translating gives CSASESYEQYF.

The V gene is TRBV20-1, the J gene TRBJ1-2; 7 bases fit TRBD1. The V segment lost 2 bases and the J segment 8 bases; nucleotides outside the gene matches: 5. The CDR3 length is 12 residues. Germline V CDR1 and CDR2: DFQATT, SNEGSKA (reference sequence). CDR3 amino acids: CSARRDSGGYTF. CDR3 bases: TGCAGTGCTAGAAGGGACAGCGGCGGCTACACCTTC.

V gene TRBV4-3 combines with J gene TRBJ1-1, with a possible D match to TRBD1 (6 bases). The CDR3 has 13 amino acids. Germline V gives CDR1 LGHNA, CDR2 YSLEER. V lost 0 bases to trimming and J lost 9 bases, with 11 bases between them. CDR3 protein: CASSQDTWGQAFF. Here the CDR3 DNA reads TGCGCCAGCAGCCAAGATACGTGGGGGCAAGCTTTCTTT.

The chain joins TRBV3-1 to TRBJ2-1; D uncertain. This CDR3 is built from 16 residues. Trimming left V 7 bases short and J 2 bases short, with 18 bases between. In germline, CDR1 is LGHDT, CDR2 YNNKEL (reference sequence). The CDR3 DNA follows: TGTGCCAGCACCCGGACGAGAGGCGGTACCTACAATGAGCAGTTCTTC. Its translation is CASTRTRGGTYNEQFF.

The chain recombines TRBV7-8 with TRBJ1-4; 7 nucleotides line up with TRBD1. The V gene end was trimmed by 1 base and the J gene end by 7 bases; junction bases not matched to a gene: 6. CDR3 size: 15 residues. Germline CDR1 is SGHVS and CDR2 is FQNEAQ. Here the CDR3 DNA reads TGTGCCAGCAGCTTAGTTCCGGGACAGCCTGAAAAACTGTTTTTT. As protein: CASSLVPGQPEKLFF.

Only a few counts were recorded for this clonotype. The gene calls are TRBV12-3 or TRBV12-4 and TRBJ1-2; D is unclear. The germline V and J ends were trimmed by 3 bases and 8 bases, with 25 bases remaining between them. This CDR3 has 17 amino acids. The CDR3 nucleotides are TGTGCCAGCAGTTTTTGGTCCCCAGCAAACGGGGAGTGGGGCTACACCTTC. It encodes CASSFWSPANGEWGYTF.